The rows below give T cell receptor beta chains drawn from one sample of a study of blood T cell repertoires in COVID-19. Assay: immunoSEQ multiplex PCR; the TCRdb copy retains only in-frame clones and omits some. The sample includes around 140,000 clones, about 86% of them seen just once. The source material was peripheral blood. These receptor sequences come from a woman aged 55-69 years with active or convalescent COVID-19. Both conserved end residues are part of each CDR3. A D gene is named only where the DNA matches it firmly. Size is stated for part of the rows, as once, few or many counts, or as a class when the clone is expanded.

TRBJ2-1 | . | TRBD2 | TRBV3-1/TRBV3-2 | CASSQAGGYSYNEQFF | TGTGCCAGCAGCCAAGCGGGGGGGTACTCCTACAATGAGCAGTTCTTC
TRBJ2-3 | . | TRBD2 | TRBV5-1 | CASGASGGKDTQYF | TGCGCCAGCGGGGCAAGCGGGGGGAAAGATACGCAGTATTTT
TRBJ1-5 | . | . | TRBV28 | CASSLEGLEPQHF | TGTGCCAGCAGTTTAGAGGGCTTAGAGCCCCAGCATTTT
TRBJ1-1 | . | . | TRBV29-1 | CSAPSSSNTEAFF | TGCAGCGCCCCGTCTTCTTCGAACACTGAAGCTTTCTTT
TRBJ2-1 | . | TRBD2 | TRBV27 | CASSFRAGGYNEQFF | TGTGCCAGCAGTTTCAGGGCGGGAGGTTACAATGAGCAGTTCTTC
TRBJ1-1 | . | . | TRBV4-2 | CASSPPRNTEAFF | TGTGCCAGCAGCCCTCCCCGGAACACTGAAGCTTTCTTT
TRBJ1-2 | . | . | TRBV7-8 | CASSLTGSYGYTF | TGTGCCAGCAGCTTAACGGGATCCTATGGCTACACCTTC
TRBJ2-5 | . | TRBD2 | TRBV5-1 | CASSSGAGEGQETQYF | TGCGCCAGCAGCTCGGGAGCGGGAGAGGGCCAAGAGACCCAGTACTTC
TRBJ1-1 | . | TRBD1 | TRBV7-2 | CASSLGPDREAFF | TGTGCCAGCAGCTTAGGCCCGGACAGGGAAGCTTTCTTT
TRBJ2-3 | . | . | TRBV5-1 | CASSLGVGESTDTQYF | TGCGCCAGCAGCCTCGGGGTCGGGGAGAGCACAGATACGCAGTATTTT
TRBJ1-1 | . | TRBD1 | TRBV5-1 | CASSSVTGETEAFF | TGCGCCAGCAGCTCGGTAACAGGGGAGACTGAAGCTTTCTTT
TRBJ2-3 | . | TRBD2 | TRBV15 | CATSRRLAGADTQYF | TGTGCCACCAGCAGAAGACTAGCGGGGGCAGATACGCAGTATTTT
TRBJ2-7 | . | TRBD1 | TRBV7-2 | CASSLGTGAYEQYF | TGTGCCAGCAGCTTAGGGACAGGCGCCTACGAGCAGTACTTC
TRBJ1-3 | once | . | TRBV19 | CASSAGEYRNTIYF | TGTGCCAGTAGCGCCGGGGAATACCGAAACACCATATATTTT
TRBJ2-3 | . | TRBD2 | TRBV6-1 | CASSVSTGLVTDTQYF | TGTGCCAGCAGTGTCTCCACCGGACTAGTCACAGATACGCAGTATTTT
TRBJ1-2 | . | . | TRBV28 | CASSQDTNYGYTF | TGTGCCAGCAGTCAGGACACTAACTATGGCTACACCTTC
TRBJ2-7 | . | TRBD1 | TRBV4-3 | CASSQVAGQGTYEQYF | TGCGCCAGCAGCCAAGTCGCGGGACAGGGGACCTACGAGCAGTACTTC
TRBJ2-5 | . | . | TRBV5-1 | CASSLKASESPGYF | TGCGCCAGCAGCTTGAAAGCTAGCGAGTCCCCCGGGTACTTC
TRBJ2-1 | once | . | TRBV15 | CATSRGASTGDEQFF | TGTGCCACCAGCAGAGGGGCTAGCACGGGCGATGAGCAGTTCTTC
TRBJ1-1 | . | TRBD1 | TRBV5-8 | CASSSRDRRETEAFF | TGTGCCAGCAGCTCCCGGGACAGGCGAGAAACTGAAGCTTTCTTT
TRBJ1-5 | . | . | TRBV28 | CASSILGQNQPQHF | TGTGCCAGCAGTATCCTCGGACAGAATCAGCCCCAGCATTTT
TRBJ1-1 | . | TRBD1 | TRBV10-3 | CAISEGTGGEAFF | TGTGCCATCAGTGAGGGGACAGGGGGTGAAGCTTTCTTT
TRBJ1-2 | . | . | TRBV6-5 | CASSYSDSYYGYTF | TGTGCCAGCAGTTACTCGGACAGCTACTATGGCTACACCTTC
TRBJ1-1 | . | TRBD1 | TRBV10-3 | CAIRDSDRGTEAFF | TGTGCCATCAGGGACTCAGACAGGGGCACTGAAGCTTTCTTT
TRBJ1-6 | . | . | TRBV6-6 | CASSTNPSPLHF | TGTGCCAGCAGTACAAACCCTTCACCCCTCCACTTT
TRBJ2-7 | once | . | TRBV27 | CASSLLDRSYEQYF | TGTGCCAGCAGTTTACTAGACCGTTCCTACGAGCAGTACTTC
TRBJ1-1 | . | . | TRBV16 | CASSQSDSSNTEAFF | TGTGCCAGCAGCCAATCGGACAGTTCAAACACTGAAGCTTTCTTT
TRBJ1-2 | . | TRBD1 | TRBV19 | CASRLDRDSWYGYTF | TGTGCCAGTAGGTTGGACAGGGATTCTTGGTATGGCTACACCTTC
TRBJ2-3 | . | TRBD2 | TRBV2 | CASSEAPGLAGFSTDTQYF | TGTGCCAGCAGCGAGGCGCCGGGACTAGCGGGTTTTAGCACAGATACGCAGTATTTT
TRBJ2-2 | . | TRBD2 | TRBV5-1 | CASRRTGTSGSVGELFF | TGCGCCAGCAGGAGGACCGGGACTAGCGGGAGCGTCGGGGAGCTGTTTTTT
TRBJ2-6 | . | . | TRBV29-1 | CSVVEAGANVLTF | TGCAGCGTAGTCGAGGCTGGGGCCAACGTCCTGACTTTC
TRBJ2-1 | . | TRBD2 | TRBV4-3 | CASSGLAGYNEQFF | TGCGCCAGCAGCGGACTAGCGGGGTACAATGAGCAGTTCTTC
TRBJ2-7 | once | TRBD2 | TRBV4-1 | CASSQRLAGDLEQYF | TGCGCCAGCAGCCAGCGGCTAGCGGGGGACCTCGAGCAGTACTTC
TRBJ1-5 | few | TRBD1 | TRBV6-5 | CASSTGDFSPQHF | TGTGCCAGCAGTACAGGGGATTTTTCGCCCCAGCATTTT
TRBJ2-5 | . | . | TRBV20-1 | CSASGGKGQETQYF | TGCAGTGCTAGTGGAGGGAAGGGCCAAGAGACCCAGTACTTC
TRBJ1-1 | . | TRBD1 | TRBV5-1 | CASSLVRRGREYTEAFF | TGCGCCAGCAGCTTGGTCCGCAGGGGGCGCGAATACACTGAAGCTTTCTTT
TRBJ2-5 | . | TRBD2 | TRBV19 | CASSRLAGEQETQYF | TGTGCCAGTAGTAGACTAGCGGGGGAACAAGAGACCCAGTACTTC